This entry lists 20 T cell receptor beta chains sequenced from one sample in a study of blood T cell repertoires in COVID-19. Produced via immunoSEQ multiplex PCR; TCRdb's table is partial and in-frame only. This table holds around 200,000 clones, around 83% found once. The sequenced sample consisted of peripheral blood. Receptor source: a woman aged 40 to 49 with acute or convalescent COVID-19.

V gene TRBV7-2 combines with J gene TRBJ2-1; D might be TRBD1 (6 bases). V was trimmed by 5 bases and J by 2 bases, leaving 13 bases between them. The CDR3 is made up of 15 amino acids. The germline gives CDR1 SGHTA, CDR2 FQGNSA. The CDR3 loop reads CASSVDRSPYNEQFF. The CDR3 DNA is TGTGCCAGCAGCGTAGACAGGAGCCCCTACAATGAGCAGTTCTTC.

This sequence joins TRBV5-1 and TRBJ2-2; TRBD1 might be the D (5 bases). The CDR3 sequence is 15 residues long. V lost 0 bases and J lost 4, with 10 bases in between. Germline CDR1 is SGHRS and CDR2 is YFSETQ. The CDR3, as DNA: TGCGCCAGCAGCTTGGGGCAGGGAAGCACCGGGGAGCTGTTTTTT. Amino acids: CASSLGQGSTGELFF.

The rearrangement joins TRBV28 to TRBJ1-5; possibly TRBD1 for D (5 bases). CDR3 length equals 12 residues. The germline CDR1 and CDR2 sequences are MDHEN and SYDVKM. V was trimmed by 6 bases and J by 7 bases, leaving 10 bases between them. The CDR3 sequence is CASRGGLQPQHF. Here the CDR3 DNA reads TGTGCCAGCAGGGGGGGGTTACAGCCCCAGCATTTT.

V usage is TRBV3-1 (or the pseudogene TRBV3-2) and J usage is TRBJ1-6; D not resolved. Trimming pared 1 base from V and 10 bases from J, leaving 14 bases between. Per the germline V gene, CDR1 is LGHDT and CDR2 is YNNKEL (reference sequence). This CDR3 has 15 residues. CDR3 loop: CASSQGGGYESPLHF. CDR3 in DNA: TGTGCCAGCAGCCAAGGAGGCGGCTATGAATCACCCCTCCACTTT.

The V and J genes are TRBV19 and TRBJ1-5; D not certain. V was pared by 0 bases and J by 0 bases, with 12 bases between. There are 17 residues in the CDR3. CDR1 LNHDA and CDR2 SQIVND come from the germline V gene (reference sequence). As DNA, the CDR3 is TGTGCCAGTAGTATAGATCTGGAGACGGTTAGCAATCAGCCCCAGCATTTT. Encoded protein: CASSIDLETVSNQPQHF.

The V and J genes are TRBV6-5 and TRBJ1-1; D is possibly TRBD1 (5 bases). Germline loops: CDR1 MNHEY, CDR2 SVGAGI. The ends were cut back, 9 bases at V and 1 base at J, with 12 bases in the middle. The CDR3 has 13 amino acids. This chain's CDR3 is CASTFTGNTEAFF. Written as DNA, the CDR3 is TGTGCCAGTACATTCACAGGGAACACTGAAGCTTTCTTT.

This rearrangement joins TRBV10-3 to TRBJ1-6; TRBD1 might be the D (5 bases). Germline loops: CDR1 ENHRY, CDR2 SYGVKD. V shed 6 bases and J shed 7 bases, with 7 bases lying between them. The CDR3 has 12 amino acids. For the CDR3, the DNA is TGTGCCATCAGGGGGCTAAATTCACCCCTCCACTTT. It is translated as CAIRGLNSPLHF.

This sequence joins TRBV3-1 (or the pseudogene TRBV3-2) and TRBJ1-2; D not resolved. Germline loops: CDR1 LGHDT, CDR2 YNNKEL (reference sequence). The CDR3 loop spans 16 amino acids. Trimming stripped 0 bases from V and 4 bases from J, with 15 bases between. In DNA form, the CDR3 reads TGTGCCAGCAGCCAAGACCGCGGGCAGAATGTCTATGGCTACACCTTC. This sequence encodes CASSQDRGQNVYGYTF.

V usage is TRBV5-4 and J usage is TRBJ1-3, with 9 bases aligning to TRBD1. In germline, CDR1 is SGHNT, CDR2 YYREEE (reference sequence). With V trimmed by 4 bases and J by 4 bases, 6 bases remained unmatched. There are 15 residues in the CDR3. The CDR3 is CASSLDRGSGNTIYF. CDR3 bases: TGTGCCAGCAGCCTAGACAGGGGGTCAGGAAACACCATATATTTT.

This clone was counted only a few times. The sample has other DNA sequences that encode this CDR3 too. The chain links TRBV2 to TRBJ1-1; D is unclear. The germline V and J ends were trimmed by 7 bases and 1 base, with 7 bases remaining between them. The CDR3 length is 12 residues. CDR1 is SNHLY and CDR2 is FYNNEI in the germline V gene. The chain's CDR3 is CASNIRNTEAFF. The CDR3 DNA is TGTGCCAGCAACATTCGGAACACTGAAGCTTTCTTT.

This rearrangement joins TRBV29-1 to TRBJ1-2, with D hard to call. CDR1 SQVTM and CDR2 ANQGSEA come from the germline V gene. There are 11 residues in the CDR3. With 6 bases removed from V and 5 bases from J, the gap between germline ends came to 10 bases. The CDR3 DNA reads TGCAGCGTGAATGACATGTATGGCTACACCTTC. Translating gives CSVNDMYGYTF.

The rearrangement joins TRBV29-1 to TRBJ1-1; possibly TRBD1 for D (6 bases). Germline CDR1 is SQVTM and CDR2 is ANQGSEA. The CDR3 covers 15 residues. V was shortened by 4 bases and J by 1 base, with 16 bases between the two germline ends. CDR3 protein: CSVGGPGQWNTEAFF. CDR3 sequence (DNA): TGCAGCGTTGGAGGCCCGGGACAATGGAACACTGAAGCTTTCTTT.

The chain joins TRBV2 to TRBJ2-5, with 7 bases that match TRBD2. CDR3 length equals 16 residues. V lost 6 bases to trimming and J lost 3 bases; unmatched junction nucleotides: 13. Per germline, CDR1 SNHLY and CDR2 FYNNEI. In DNA form, the CDR3 reads TGTGCCAGCAGGTGGGCCCCGGGTACTAGCGAAGAGACCCAGTACTTC. Encoded protein: CASRWAPGTSEETQYF.

The chain couples TRBV2 to TRBJ2-7, with a weak D call TRBD2 (6 bases). Germline values: CDR1 SNHLY, CDR2 FYNNEI. V gave up 8 bases and J gave up 2 bases, with 13 bases separating them. The CDR3 totals 13 residues. The chain's CDR3 is CASLRRAAYEQYF. DNA of the CDR3: TGTGCCAGCCTCCGGAGGGCGGCCTACGAGCAGTACTTC.

The V gene is TRBV11-3, the J gene TRBJ2-3; 9 bases fit TRBD1. The V segment lost 8 bases and the J segment 1 base; nucleotides outside the gene matches: 1. Germline values: CDR1 SGHNT, CDR2 YENEEA. CDR3 length equals 13 residues. Here the CDR3 DNA reads TGTGCCAGCCGACAGGGGGGCACAGATACGCAGTATTTT. This gives the protein CASRQGGTDTQYF.

As concerns this clone: The sample has other DNA sequences that encode this CDR3 too. This chain joins TRBV28 and TRBJ1-2; no clear D gene. The germline V gene has CDR1 MDHEN and CDR2 SYDVKM. This CDR3 region has 12 residues. V shed 4 bases and J shed 4 bases, with 7 bases lying between them. CDR3 sequence reads: CASSSGFYGYTF. Here the CDR3 DNA reads TGTGCCAGCAGTTCAGGCTTCTATGGCTACACCTTC.

The CDR3 reads CASSHRTGARGEKLFF. CDR3 bases: TGTGCCAGCAGTCACCGAACAGGGGCGAGGGGTGAAAAACTGTTTTTT. This rearrangement joins TRBV28 to TRBJ1-4, with 7 bases matching TRBD1. The V and J ends lost 5 bases and 7 bases, in that order; junction bases with no gene match: 13. The CDR3 loop spans 16 amino acids. Germline CDR1 reads MDHEN; CDR2 reads SYDVKM.

The chain has TRBV12-3 or TRBV12-4 and TRBJ1-5; D unresolved. This CDR3 contains 13 residues. V was clipped by 3 bases and J by 0 bases, with 3 bases between them. The DNA for the CDR3 is TGTGCCAGCAGTTTGCGTAGCAATCAGCCCCAGCATTTT. This gives the protein CASSLRSNQPQHF.

The chain has TRBV6-6 and TRBJ1-1; TRBD1 might be the D (5 bases). Germline CDR1 MNHNY, CDR2 SVGAGI (reference sequence). The CDR3 is 14 residues long. Trimming left V 3 bases short and J 1 base short, with 9 bases between. In DNA, the CDR3 is TGTGCCAGCAGTTATTGGCAGGGGAACACTGAAGCTTTCTTT. This encodes CASSYWQGNTEAFF.

This clone was seen just once. V usage is TRBV13 and J usage is TRBJ1-3; D is uncertain. V gave up 5 bases and J gave up 0 bases, with 14 bases separating them. The CDR3 runs to 16 residues. CDR1 PRHDT and CDR2 FYEKMQ come from the germline V gene (reference sequence). The CDR3 spells CASSQTHSASGNTIYF. CDR3 sequence (DNA): TGTGCCAGCAGCCAGACACATTCCGCCTCTGGAAACACCATATATTTT. The variable domain in full, with the rest retrieved from reference TRBV13 and TRBJ1-3, is AAGVIQSPRHLIKEKRETATLKCYPIPRHDTVYWYQQGPGQDPQFLISFYEKMQSDKGSIPDRFSAQQFSDYHSELNMSSLELGDSALYFCASSQTHSASGNTIYFGEGSWLTVV.